One and the same sample provided the 22 T cell receptor beta chains below, sequenced in a study of cytomegalovirus exposure and HLA in healthy donors. Use of 60 Vbeta and 13 Jbeta primers characterized the PCR. Sequencing was performed with immunoSEQ multiplex PCR; in TCRdb, only in-frame clones are kept and a portion is missing. The repertoire holds around 130,000 clones, around 67% seen once, with more than 2% in the top ten. The sample comprised PBMCs. These receptors were taken from a woman aged 35 to 49 in good health and CMV-seropositive.

The chain is built from TRBV6-1 and TRBJ2-5; D unclear. The J call may be wrong; the DNA end is better matched by TRBJ2-7. Germline V lookup: CDR1 MNHNS, CDR2 SASEGT. The CDR3 runs 9 residues. For the CDR3, the DNA is TGTGCCCACGGGTACGAGCAGTACTTC. Protein: CAHGYEQYF.

The chain is built from TRBV28 and TRBJ2-5; 7 bases match TRBD2. Unmatched junction bases numbered 7, after V lost 1 base and J lost 5 bases. This CDR3 is 15 amino acids long. The germline CDR1 and CDR2 sequences are MDHEN and SYDVKM. The CDR3 loop reads CASSLLGGGEETQYF. In DNA form, the CDR3 reads TGTGCCAGCAGTTTATTGGGCGGGGGTGAGGAGACCCAGTACTTC.

J is TRBJ2-3 and V is TRBV15; the match to TRBD2 covers 13 bases. The CDR3 consists of 19 residues. Germline V gene data show CDR1 as LNHNV and CDR2 as YYDKDF (reference sequence). V lost 0 bases to trimming and J lost 6 bases; unmatched junction nucleotides: 12. The CDR3 loop is CATSRDGRGLAGVVDTQYF. CDR3 DNA: TGTGCCACCAGCAGAGACGGCCGAGGACTAGCGGGAGTGGTTGATACGCAGTATTTT.

This clone was seen a few times. V usage is TRBV9 and J usage is TRBJ1-2; 8 bases map to TRBD1. Germline CDR1 and CDR2: SGDLS and YYNGEE. The CDR3 totals 19 residues. V lost 0 bases to trimming and J lost 0 bases; unmatched junction nucleotides: 13. The CDR3 here is CASSVDPGGLVTANYGYTF. CDR3 sequence (DNA): TGTGCCAGCAGCGTAGATCCAGGGGGCCTTGTTACAGCTAACTATGGCTACACCTTC.

This clone was detected a few times. This chain connects TRBV7-3 to TRBJ1-1; TRBD1 is a possible D gene (6 bases). There are 15 residues in the CDR3. The germline gives CDR1 SGHTA, CDR2 FQGTGA. Trimming took 1 base from V and 4 from J, leaving 13 bases between them. The CDR3 DNA reads as TGTGCCAGCAGCTTAATGTCAGGGGTTAGCACTGAAGCTTTCTTT. Residues: CASSLMSGVSTEAFF.

A few counts support this clone. The chain carries TRBV4-2 and TRBJ1-5; 9 bases are shared with TRBD1. Germline V gene data show CDR1 as LGHNA and CDR2 as YNFKEQ. The ends lost 3 bases at V and 3 bases at J; junction bases unmatched: 6. CDR3 length equals 16 residues. This CDR3 reads CASSHPGTGTNQPQHF. The DNA of the CDR3 is TGTGCCAGCAGCCACCCCGGGACAGGGACCAATCAGCCCCAGCATTTT.

The rearrangement joins TRBV5-1 to TRBJ2-2; D remains ambiguous. Germline V gene sequence: CDR1 SGHRS, CDR2 YFSETQ. Trimming cost V 5 bases and J 0 bases, with 5 bases left between them. The CDR3 loop spans 13 amino acids. For the CDR3, the DNA is TGCGCCAGCAGGAGCTCGAACACCGGGGAGCTGTTTTTT. It yields the protein CASRSSNTGELFF.

This clone was found a few times. The V gene is TRBV19, the J gene TRBJ1-4; 7 bases match TRBD1. Germline CDR1 LNHDA, CDR2 SQIVND (reference sequence). Trimming cost V 6 bases and J 5 bases; bases outside gene matches: 6. This CDR3 is 14 amino acids long. This CDR3 is CASSRDSQNEKLFF. The CDR3 DNA reads TGTGCCAGTAGCCGGGACAGTCAAAATGAAAAACTGTTTTTT.

The rearrangement links TRBV5-1 to TRBJ2-5, with D uncertain. The last part of the DNA fits TRBJ2-7 better; the J call may be wrong. The length of the CDR3 is 13 residues. From germline, CDR1 is SGHRS and CDR2 YFSETQ. CDR3 residues: CASSKDGDYEQYF. CDR3 coding DNA: TGCGCCAGCAGCAAGGACGGAGACTACGAGCAGTACTTC.

This clone occurred a few times. This sequence joins TRBV4-1 and TRBJ2-7; tentative D call: TRBD2 (5 bases). V was clipped by 3 bases and J by 0 bases, with 6 bases between them. From germline, CDR1 is MGHRA and CDR2 YSYEKL. The CDR3 runs to 13 residues. CDR3 bases: TGCGCCAGCAGCCAGGGGAGCTCCTACGAGCAGTACTTC. Translating it yields CASSQGSSYEQYF.

This clone has just one count. The V call is TRBV7-8, the J call TRBJ1-3; D is unclear. Trimming took 1 base from V and 3 from J, leaving 10 bases between them. The CDR3 loop spans 15 amino acids. Per the germline V gene, CDR1 is SGHVS and CDR2 is FQNEAQ. CDR3 sequence reads: CASSLEADYGNTIYF. The CDR3 DNA follows: TGTGCCAGCAGCTTAGAGGCAGACTATGGAAACACCATATATTTT.

In its sample, this clone was seen a few times. V and J are TRBV27 and TRBJ1-5; D call uncertain. The CDR3 is 15 residues long. V lost 1 base and J lost 2, with 9 bases in between. The germline gives CDR1 MNHEY, CDR2 SMNVEV (reference sequence). CDR3 region: CASSLLAGGNQPQHF. The CDR3, as DNA: TGTGCCAGCAGTTTATTAGCCGGGGGCAATCAGCCCCAGCATTTT.

The V gene is TRBV2, the J gene TRBJ2-5; 8 bases are a match to TRBD1. The J call may not be correct, given that the DNA end is closer to TRBJ2-7. Germline V gene data show CDR1 as SNHLY and CDR2 as FYNNEI. CDR3 length: 14 amino acids. This CDR3 is CAREGGQGAYEQYF. The CDR3, as DNA: TGTGCCAGAGAAGGGGGGCAGGGGGCGTACGAGCAGTACTTC.

This CDR3 is CASSLRGTSVDNEQFF. The CDR3 DNA follows: TGTGCCAGCAGCTTACGGGGGACTAGCGTCGACAATGAGCAGTTCTTC. The gene calls are TRBV7-8 and TRBJ2-1; TRBD2 matches 10 bases. J lost 5 bases, V lost 2 bases, and 6 bases had no gene match. CDR3 size: 16 residues. Germline assignment: CDR1 SGHVS and CDR2 FQNEAQ.

The gene calls are TRBV7-8 and TRBJ1-5; no clear D. Germline CDR1 reads SGHVS; CDR2 reads FQNEAQ. The CDR3 is 17 amino acids. The ends were cut back, 5 bases at V and 1 base at J, with 18 bases in the middle. The CDR3 protein is CASSRAGIGMSNQPQHF. Here the CDR3 DNA reads TGTGCCAGCAGCCGGGCCGGGATCGGGATGAGCAATCAGCCCCAGCATTTT. Full variable domain (missing parts from reference TRBV7-8 and TRBJ1-5): GAGVSQSPRYKVAKRGQDVALRCDPISGHVSLFWYQQALGQGPEFLTYFQNEAQLDKSGLPSDRFFAERPEGSVSTLKIQRTQQEDSAVYLCASSRAGIGMSNQPQHFGDGTRLSIL.

V usage is TRBV7-9 and J usage is TRBJ1-2; TRBD1 agrees at 7 bases. The length of the CDR3 is 13 residues. Germline CDR1 and CDR2: SEHNR and FQNEAQ (reference sequence). V lost 5 bases and J lost 6; bases outside the gene matches: 6. CDR3 coding DNA: TGTGCCAGCAGCCCCGACAGGGCGAATGGCTACACCTTC. Amino acids: CASSPDRANGYTF.

The CDR3 nucleotides read TGTGCCAGCAGCACTAGGACGGCTAACACTGAAGCTTTCTTT. Translation gives CASSTRTANTEAFF. The chain recombines TRBV7-8 with TRBJ1-1, with unresolved D. Deletions cut 5 bases from V and 2 bases from J, with 12 bases between. The CDR3 sequence is 14 residues long. The germline CDR1 and CDR2 sequences are SGHVS and FQNEAQ.

The chain links TRBV28 to TRBJ2-1, with 10 bases identical to TRBD2. J was trimmed by 9 bases and V by 5 bases; bases with no gene match: 7. From germline, CDR1 is MDHEN and CDR2 SYDVKM. CDR3 size: 14 residues. CDR3 bases: TGTGCCAGCAGTAGAAGCGGGGGGGCATCTGAGCAGTTCTTC. This encodes CASSRSGGASEQFF.

The genes are TRBV4-2 and TRBJ1-6, with TRBD1 identical over 8 bases. Germline CDR1 and CDR2: LGHNA and YNFKEQ. The CDR3 length is 15 residues. Trimming cost V 3 bases and J 8 bases; bases outside gene matches: 6. The CDR3 nucleotides read TGTGCCAGCAGCCACCTCCAGGGGGCCGATTCACCCCTCCACTTT. Encoded protein: CASSHLQGADSPLHF.

The chain links TRBV15 to TRBJ1-5; 7 nucleotides align to TRBD1. Germline-derived CDR1 and CDR2 are LNHNV and YYDKDF (reference sequence). CDR3 length equals 15 residues. V was clipped by 3 bases and J by 6 bases; unmatched bases: 8. The CDR3 DNA reads TGTGCCACCAGCAGGGGTCAGGGGGTTTTTCAGCCCCAGCATTTT. Translated, it gives CATSRGQGVFQPQHF.

The V gene is TRBV7-2, the J gene TRBJ2-7; D is ambiguous. CDR1 and CDR2 from the germline V gene are SGHTA and FQGNSA. This CDR3 contains 11 residues. Trimming stripped 2 bases from V and 5 bases from J, with 4 bases between. The CDR3: CASSLSHEQYF. CDR3 sequence (DNA): TGTGCCAGCAGCTTAAGCCACGAGCAGTACTTC.

This clone was seen a few times. The V call is TRBV9, the J call TRBJ2-1, with TRBD2 as a possible D gene (5 bases). Trimming cost V 4 bases and J 3 bases, with 11 bases left between them. Germline-derived CDR1 and CDR2 are SGDLS and YYNGEE. The CDR3 loop spans 14 amino acids. As DNA, the CDR3 is TGTGCCAGCAGCATGGACGGAGGCTACAATGAGCAGTTCTTC. This translates into CASSMDGGYNEQFF.